What follows are 9 T cell receptor beta chains derived from one specimen sequenced in a study of patients and donors after allogeneic stem cell transplantation. MiXCR, applied by TCRdb to the RT-PCR reads, yields one record per CDR3 protein. The repertoire has a few hundred thousand distinct CDR3 sequences, 38% of them found once; the top ten carry 9.5% to 13%. The sample taken for sequencing was blood, either unsorted or a sorted T cell fraction (not recorded which). The receptors come from a human donor who was either an allogeneic HSCT recipient or a stem cell or donor lymphocyte infusion donor (not recorded which). It is not recorded whose cells these are; they may come from a transplant donor.

The V call is TRBV4-1, the J call TRBJ2-7; TRBD1 matches 9 bases. Germline CDR1 and CDR2: MGHRA and YSYEKL. The CDR3 consists of 15 residues. Trimming removed 4 bases from V and 2 bases from J; junction bases left unmatched: 6. The CDR3 sequence is CASSPPGQGAYEQYF. DNA for the CDR3: TGCGCCAGCAGCCCACCGGGACAGGGTGCCTACGAGCAGTACTTC.

This clonotype turned up a few times. V usage is TRBV7-4 and J usage is TRBJ1-5; D is ambiguous. The germline V gene has CDR1 SGHVT and CDR2 SQSDAQ. CDR3 size: 16 residues. V was clipped by 0 bases and J by 5 bases, with 14 bases between them. The CDR3 DNA sequence: TGTGCCAGCAGCTTAGCGCCGCGGGCGGGTCATCAGCCCCAGCATTTT. It yields the protein CASSLAPRAGHQPQHF.

The chain is built from TRBV3-1 and TRBJ1-5; no reliable D call. Trimming shortened V by 0 bases and J by 3 bases, and 6 bases separated the two germline ends. The CDR3 is 14 amino acids. Germline V CDR1 and CDR2: LGHDT, YNNKEL (reference sequence). In DNA form, the CDR3 reads TGTGCCAGCAGCCAAGATCCGATCAATCAGCCCCAGCATTTT. It yields the protein CASSQDPINQPQHF.

This chain joins TRBV12-3 or TRBV12-4 and TRBJ2-2, with D possibly being TRBD2 (6 bases). CDR3 length: 15 amino acids. V dropped 7 bases and J dropped 2 bases, with 14 bases sitting between them. The DNA for the CDR3 is TGTGCCAGCACCCCCCGGGACTTTAACACCGGGGAGCTGTTTTTT. Its translation: CASTPRDFNTGELFF.

The rearrangement uses TRBV12-3 or TRBV12-4 and TRBJ1-4, with a possible D match to TRBD1 (5 bases). V was clipped by 2 bases and J by 8 bases, with 18 bases between them. The CDR3 contains 16 residues. CDR3 amino acids: CASSLPPLTGGEKLFF. The CDR3 nucleotides are TGTGCCAGCAGTTTACCGCCTCTTACCGGGGGGGAAAAACTGTTTTTT.

The V call is TRBV5-5, the J call TRBJ2-3, with 7 bases fitting TRBD1. Germline CDR1 and CDR2: SGHKS and YYEKEE (reference sequence). The CDR3 covers 17 residues. V lost 2 bases, J lost 2 bases, and 11 bases stayed unmatched. This chain's CDR3 is CASSFLFGTELTDTQYF. The CDR3 DNA reads as TGTGCCAGCAGCTTTCTGTTCGGGACAGAGCTCACAGATACGCAGTATTTT. The full variable domain, in which reference TRBV5-5 and TRBJ2-3 provide the parts outside the CDR3, is DAGVTQSPTHLIKTRGQQVTLRCSPISGHKSVSWYQQVLGQGPQFIFQYYEKEERGRGNFPDRFSARQFPNYSSELNVNALLLGDSALYLCASSFLFGTELTDTQYFGPGTRLTVL.

This clonotype has more than one count but fewer than ten. The V and J genes are TRBV12-3 or TRBV12-4 and TRBJ1-2, with D unresolved. The CDR3 has 13 residues. V shed 7 bases and J shed 4 bases, with 13 bases lying between them. CDR3 sequence: CASTLGEFYGYTF. DNA of the CDR3: TGTGCCAGCACCCTGGGAGAATTCTATGGCTACACCTTC.

This chain connects TRBV5-1 to TRBJ2-1; D remains unclear. The length of the CDR3 is 15 residues. V shed 6 bases and J shed 1 base, with 14 bases lying between them. Per germline, CDR1 SGHRS and CDR2 YFSETQ. In DNA form, the CDR3 reads TGCGCCAGCACCACTCTTGGACGGTCCTACAATGAGCAGTTCTTC. Encoded protein: CASTTLGRSYNEQFF.

This clonotype came up a few times. The gene calls are TRBV6-5 and TRBJ2-3, with 14 bases that match TRBD2. Germline V CDR1 and CDR2: MNHEY, SVGAGI. J lost 10 bases, V lost 0 bases, and 6 bases had no gene match. CDR3 length equals 16 residues. In DNA, the CDR3 is TGTGCCAGCAGTTACTCCTCGGGACTAGCGGGGGTCGCGCAGTATTTT. It yields the protein CASSYSSGLAGVAQYF.